The 9 T cell receptor beta chains below were found in one sample sequenced in a study of T cell responses to AZD1222 COVID-19 vaccine. Sequencing used immunoSEQ multiplex PCR; TCRdb keeps in-frame clones, though not all of them. The repertoire includes more than 95,000 clones, 86% of them detected once, and 17% sits in the top ten. Source: peripheral blood, taken 28 days after the second AZD1222 dose. The receptors shown here come from an adult who received the AZD1222 COVID-19 vaccine.

The V call is TRBV5-1, the J call TRBJ2-3; 9 bases map to TRBD2. The CDR3 sequence is 15 residues long. V lost 3 bases and J lost 0; bases outside the gene matches: 2. Germline values: CDR1 SGHRS, CDR2 YFSETQ. The CDR3 here is CASSWGTSSTDTQYF. The DNA for the CDR3 is TGCGCCAGCAGCTGGGGGACTAGCAGCACAGATACGCAGTATTTT.

This clone was seen only once. V is TRBV6-4 and J is TRBJ2-1, with D unresolved. The CDR3 totals 15 residues. Trimming took off 3 bases at V and 2 bases at J, with 11 bases between the two ends. Germline V gene data show CDR1 as MRHNA and CDR2 as SNTAGT. CDR3 DNA sequence: TGTGCCAGCAGTGAGGAGCTGGGGACCTACAATGAGCAGTTCTTC. Residues: CASSEELGTYNEQFF.

The J gene is TRBJ2-4, the V gene TRBV19; weak D call: TRBD2 (7 bases). There are 16 residues in the CDR3. V lost 5 bases to trimming and J lost 9 bases, with 23 bases between them. The V gene's germline CDR1 is LNHDA and CDR2 SQIVND (reference sequence). The CDR3 region is CASSLHGGGRVSIQYF. The DNA of the CDR3 is TGTGCCAGTAGTTTACATGGGGGGGGCAGGGTGTCCATTCAGTACTTC.

V and J are TRBV19 and TRBJ1-1, with D possibly TRBD1 on 5 matching bases. CDR3 length equals 13 residues. V lost 6 bases, J lost 7 bases, and 15 bases lay in between. Germline-derived CDR1 and CDR2 are LNHDA and SQIVND (reference sequence). The CDR3 spells CASSRRGTDEAFF. In DNA form, the CDR3 reads TGTGCCAGTAGCCGAAGGGGTACAGATGAAGCTTTCTTT. The whole variable domain, filled in from reference TRBV19 and TRBJ1-1, reads DGGITQSPKYLFRKEGQNVTLSCEQNLNHDAMYWYRQDPGQGLRLIYYSQIVNDFQKGDIAEGYSVSREKKESFPLTVTSAQKNPTAFYLCASSRRGTDEAFFGQGTRLTVV.

Here the CDR3 reads CASSPQGTMNTEAFF. Here the CDR3 DNA reads TGTGCCAGCAGCCCCCAGGGGACCATGAACACTGAAGCTTTCTTT. The rearrangement links TRBV7-2 to TRBJ1-1; possibly TRBD1 for D (6 bases). V gave up 5 bases and J gave up 0 bases, with 13 bases separating them. Germline values: CDR1 SGHTA, CDR2 FQGNSA. The CDR3 consists of 15 residues. Filled out from reference TRBV7-2 and TRBJ1-1, the complete variable domain reads GAGVSQSPSNKVTEKGKDVELRCDPISGHTALYWYRQSLGQGLEFLIYFQGNSAPDKSGLPSDRFSAERTGGSVSTLTIQRTQQEDSAVYLCASSPQGTMNTEAFFGQGTRLTVV.

This chain uses TRBV28 with TRBJ1-2, with D unresolved. Looked up from germline, CDR1 is MDHEN and CDR2 is SYDVKM. V was trimmed by 3 bases and J by 5 bases, leaving 16 bases between them. CDR3 size: 15 residues. The CDR3 protein is CASSFSRGHGYGYTF. The CDR3, as DNA: TGTGCCAGCAGTTTCAGTCGGGGTCACGGATATGGCTACACCTTC.

This clone has just one count. The chain uses TRBV24-1 and TRBJ1-2; D gene ambiguous. The CDR3 totals 16 residues. Germline V gene lookup returns CDR1 KGHDR and CDR2 SFDVKD. V lost 4 bases and J lost 5, with 19 bases in between. The CDR3 reads CATSELSSVPGYGYTF. CDR3 nucleotides: TGTGCCACCAGTGAACTATCTTCCGTGCCCGGATATGGCTACACCTTC.

This chain connects TRBV5-6 to TRBJ1-1; no definite D call. CDR1 and CDR2 from the germline V gene are SGHDT and YYEEEE. CDR3 length: 13 amino acids. The V and J ends lost 4 bases and 6 bases respectively, with 13 bases between them. CDR3 nucleotides: TGTGCCAGCAGCCTAGGACTGGACGCTGAAGCTTTCTTT. Its translation: CASSLGLDAEAFF.

This chain joins TRBV3-1 (or the pseudogene TRBV3-2) and TRBJ1-3; tentatively, D is TRBD1 (5 bases). The V gene's germline CDR1 is LGHDT and CDR2 YNNKEL (reference sequence). This CDR3 spans 15 amino acids. V lost 2 bases and J lost 2, with 10 bases in between. CDR3 sequence: CASSQLQGTGNTIYF. DNA of the CDR3: TGTGCCAGCAGCCAACTGCAGGGAACTGGAAACACCATATATTTT.